What follows are 23 T cell receptor beta chains derived from one specimen sequenced in a study of beta chain features in type 1 diabetes. What was sequenced were expressed TCRB transcripts, since all of the isolated RNA had been reverse transcribed. Sequenced by immunoSEQ multiplex PCR; TCRdb stores in-frame clones only, minus some. In the table there are about 290,000 clones, 8% of which are singletons. Material: central memory CD4+ T cells from blood. The receptor source for this set is a woman under 30 in good health.

The chain recombines TRBV7-2 with TRBJ1-4, with 7 bases aligning to TRBD1. V was clipped by 8 bases and J by 6 bases; unmatched bases: 12. There are 15 residues in the CDR3. In germline, CDR1 is SGHTA, CDR2 FQGNSA. CDR3 DNA: TGTGCCAGCTCTCATAGGGGACAGTTAGATGAAAAACTGTTTTTT. It yields the protein CASSHRGQLDEKLFF.

The rearrangement uses TRBV7-9 and TRBJ2-1; 10 nucleotides match TRBD2. The germline gives CDR1 SEHNR, CDR2 FQNEAQ (reference sequence). V gave up 5 bases and J gave up 7 bases; unmatched junction bases: 14. This CDR3 region has 17 residues. The CDR3 DNA is TGTGCCAGCAGCCTGAACAGCGGGGGGGCTCGAATGAATGAGCAGTTCTTC. Translation: CASSLNSGGARMNEQFF.

This clone was seen only a few times. CDR3 in DNA: TGTGCCAGCTCCCAGGGGGCGCGTACTAATGAAAAACTGTTTTTT. Translated, it gives CASSQGARTNEKLFF. The chain couples TRBV18 to TRBJ1-4; 8 positions match TRBD1. The V and J ends lost 6 bases and 2 bases, in that order; junction bases with no gene match: 5. The germline CDR1 and CDR2 sequences are KGHSH and LQKENI. CDR3 length: 15 amino acids.

Only a few counts were recorded for this clone. J is TRBJ2-5 and V is TRBV5-1, with 11 bases identical to TRBD2. The V gene's germline CDR1 is SGHRS and CDR2 YFSETQ. Trimming at V came to 4 bases and at J to 3 bases, leaving 5 bases not matched to a gene. The CDR3 spans 15 residues. The DNA of the CDR3 is TGCGCCAGCAGCAAGGGGACTAGCGGAAAAGAGACCCAGTACTTC. Its protein product is CASSKGTSGKETQYF.

This clone appeared a few times. CDR3 in DNA: TGTGCCAGCAGCTCCCAAGGGGCAGGGATTGGAACGCAGTATTTT. It is translated as CASSSQGAGIGTQYF. V usage is TRBV7-3 and J usage is TRBJ2-3; TRBD1 might be the D (5 bases). Per germline, CDR1 SGHTA and CDR2 FQGTGA. The CDR3 has 15 amino acids. V shed 4 bases and J shed 9 bases, with 20 bases lying between them.

V gene TRBV12-5 combines with J gene TRBJ2-3; TRBD2 matches 10 bases. Trimming removed 5 bases from V and 3 bases from J; junction bases left unmatched: 2. Germline assignment: CDR1 LGHNT and CDR2 FRNRAP. The CDR3 contains 14 residues. The CDR3 nucleotides are TGTGCTAGTGGTCTAGCGGGGGTAACAGATACGCAGTATTTT. Encoded protein: CASGLAGVTDTQYF. The variable domain in full, with the rest retrieved from reference TRBV12-5 and TRBJ2-3, is DARVTQTPRHKVTEMGQEVTMRCQPILGHNTVFWYRQTMMQGLELLAYFRNRAPLDDSGMPKDRFSAEMPDATLATLKIQPSEPRDSAVYFCASGLAGVTDTQYFGPGTRLTVL.

This chain connects TRBV5-1 to TRBJ2-5, with D perhaps TRBD1 (5 bases). V lost 2 bases to trimming and J lost 3 bases, with 8 bases between them. CDR1 SGHRS and CDR2 YFSETQ come from the germline V gene. There are 13 residues in the CDR3. CDR3 sequence (DNA): TGCGCCAGCAGCTTATTAGGGGAAGAGACCCAGTACTTC. Amino acids: CASSLLGEETQYF.

This clone has at least ten counts. The genes are TRBV6-1 and TRBJ2-7; D remains unclear. The length of the CDR3 is 12 residues. Germline assignment: CDR1 MNHNS and CDR2 SASEGT. V shed 4 bases and J shed 6 bases, with 10 bases lying between them. CDR3 nucleotide sequence: TGTGCCAGCAGTGGCCAGCTAGGCGAGCAGTACGTC. Translated, it gives CASSGQLGEQYV.

CDR3 protein: CASSPLRQTDTQYF. For the CDR3, the DNA is TGTGCCAGCTCACCGCTTCGACAGACAGATACGCAGTATTTT. The rearrangement links TRBV18 to TRBJ2-3, with a possible D match to TRBD1 (5 bases). Germline lookup yields CDR1 KGHSH and CDR2 LQKENI. The CDR3 runs 14 residues. The V end was cut by 3 bases, the J end by 3 bases, with 10 bases between.

The rearrangement uses TRBV4-2 and TRBJ2-2, with 7 positions matching TRBD2. The J segment lost 3 bases and the V segment lost 1 base, leaving 2 bases of the junction unmatched. The CDR3 extends over 15 amino acids. Germline-derived CDR1 and CDR2 are LGHNA and YNFKEQ. CDR3 sequence (DNA): TGTGCCAGCAGCCAAGCGAGCGGGGACACCGGGGAGCTGTTTTTT. Protein: CASSQASGDTGELFF.

This clone has just a few counts. This chain uses TRBV5-1 with TRBJ1-2; D not resolved. Germline loops: CDR1 SGHRS, CDR2 YFSETQ. With 1 base removed from V and 3 bases from J, the gap between germline ends came to 7 bases. There are 13 residues in the CDR3. CDR3 coding DNA: TGCGCCAGCAGCTTGATCGGGGACTATGGCTACACCTTC. It specifies CASSLIGDYGYTF. Complete variable domain (other parts from reference TRBV5-1 and TRBJ1-2): KAGVTQTPRYLIKTRGQQVTLSCSPISGHRSVSWYQQTPGQGLQFLFEYFSETQRNKGNFPGRFSGRQFSNSRSEMNVSTLELGDSALYLCASSLIGDYGYTFGSGTRLTVV.

In its sample, this clone was seen many times. The chain recombines TRBV7-2 with TRBJ1-1; D is ambiguous. This CDR3 comprises 15 residues. Germline lookup yields CDR1 SGHTA and CDR2 FQGNSA. The V gene lost 3 bases and the J gene lost 1 base, with 12 bases spanning the gap. The CDR3 nucleotides are TGTGCCAGCAGCTTCGGTATGTCTTGGAACACTGAAGCTTTCTTT. This gives the protein CASSFGMSWNTEAFF.

This clone was found a few times. This chain connects TRBV7-9 to TRBJ1-1; TRBD1 is a possible D gene (6 bases). Germline V gives CDR1 SEHNR, CDR2 FQNEAQ (reference sequence). Trimming removed 5 bases from V and 11 bases from J, with 21 bases in between. The CDR3 runs to 14 residues. CDR3 protein: CASSPSDQQGRAFF. The CDR3 coding sequence is TGTGCCAGCAGCCCTTCCGATCAACAGGGTAGGGCTTTCTTT.

This clone turned up a few times. The V and J genes are TRBV7-2 and TRBJ1-2, with a tentative D call TRBD1 (6 bases). Germline CDR1 SGHTA, CDR2 FQGNSA. Trimming took 0 bases from V and 2 from J, leaving 16 bases between them. The CDR3 contains 17 residues. Here the CDR3 DNA reads TGTGCCAGCAGCTTAGCGCCGCCAGGGGCAGGCAACTATGGCTACACCTTC. Protein sequence: CASSLAPPGAGNYGYTF.

This clone turned up a few times. V is TRBV5-4 and J is TRBJ2-3; 11 nucleotides match TRBD2. Looked up from germline, CDR1 is SGHNT and CDR2 is YYREEE (reference sequence). The ends lost 4 bases at V and 0 bases at J; junction bases unmatched: 4. CDR3 length equals 16 residues. CDR3: CASSARLAGSTDTQYF. CDR3 bases: TGTGCCAGCAGCGCCCGACTAGCGGGGAGCACAGATACGCAGTATTTT.

The J gene is TRBJ2-2, the V gene TRBV7-3; D uncertain. The CDR3 consists of 16 residues. CDR1 SGHTA and CDR2 FQGTGA come from the germline V gene. Trimming pared 1 base from V and 2 bases from J, leaving 11 bases between. CDR3 protein: CASSLRHPRNTGELFF. The CDR3 region has the DNA TGTGCCAGCAGCTTAAGACACCCAAGAAACACCGGGGAGCTGTTTTTT.

This clone was found a few times. The J gene is TRBJ2-5, the V gene TRBV7-9; tentatively, D is TRBD2 (6 bases). Germline V lookup: CDR1 SEHNR, CDR2 FQNEAQ (reference sequence). V gave up 8 bases and J gave up 6 bases, with 22 bases separating them. This CDR3 region has 15 residues. The CDR3 DNA is TGTGCCAGCTGGAGGGTCGGGACCCCTGCAAAGACCCAGTACTTC. Residues: CASWRVGTPAKTQYF.

The J gene is TRBJ1-6, the V gene TRBV27, with D perhaps matching TRBD1 (5 bases). The length of the CDR3 is 15 residues. Trimming cost V 4 bases and J 0 bases, with 7 bases left between them. Germline V gene data show CDR1 as MNHEY and CDR2 as SMNVEV (reference sequence). Here the CDR3 DNA reads TGTGCCAGCAGTTCAGGGTCCTCCTATAATTCACCCCTCCACTTT. Translated: CASSSGSSYNSPLHF.

The genes are TRBV19 and TRBJ2-6; no clear D. Germline-derived CDR1 and CDR2 are LNHDA and SQIVND (reference sequence). CDR3 length: 16 amino acids. The V gene lost 1 base and the J gene lost 2 bases, with 9 bases spanning the gap. CDR3 protein: CASSIVGNAGANVLTF. CDR3 DNA sequence: TGTGCCAGTAGTATAGTGGGGAACGCTGGGGCCAACGTCCTGACTTTC.

This clone was detected only a few times. The chain links TRBV18 to TRBJ2-2; D may be TRBD1 (5 bases). This CDR3 is 15 amino acids long. Trimming stripped 3 bases from V and 1 base from J, with 9 bases between. The germline V gene has CDR1 KGHSH and CDR2 LQKENI. This CDR3 reads CASSPPQGNTGELFF. The CDR3 DNA is TGTGCCAGCTCACCTCCCCAGGGGAACACCGGGGAGCTGTTTTTT.

The rearrangement joins TRBV2 to TRBJ1-1; a weak D match, TRBD1 (6 bases). The CDR3 spans 15 residues. CDR1 and CDR2 from the germline V gene are SNHLY and FYNNEI. The V end lost 6 bases, the J end lost 6 bases, and 20 bases lay between the germline ends. The CDR3 nucleotides read TGTGCCAGCAGAGCCGAACAGGGTAGGTCCTCTGAAGCTTTCTTT. The encoded protein is CASRAEQGRSSEAFF.

The V call is TRBV11-3, the J call TRBJ2-2; unclear D gene. With 2 bases removed from V and 4 bases from J, the gap between germline ends came to 11 bases. The CDR3 has 15 residues. In germline, CDR1 is SGHNT, CDR2 YENEEA. The CDR3 protein is CASSLRASRTGELFF. CDR3 bases: TGTGCCAGCAGCTTACGAGCTTCCCGCACCGGGGAGCTGTTTTTT.

This clone was observed at least ten times. Other nucleotide sequences from this sample produce the same CDR3. This sequence joins TRBV7-9 and TRBJ1-2, with 7 positions matching TRBD1. Germline CDR1 and CDR2: SEHNR and FQNEAQ (reference sequence). Unmatched junction bases numbered 9, after V lost 5 bases and J lost 6 bases. This CDR3 has 14 residues. The CDR3 reads CASSPPRTGHGYTF. The CDR3 nucleotides read TGTGCCAGCAGCCCTCCTAGGACAGGACATGGCTACACCTTC.